This TCR beta chain originates from a study of metastatic and nonmetastatic thyroid tumors. On the study more broadly: Repertoire data that came from the blood and tumor or nodule tissue of malignant and benign thyroid patients were compared.

This clone was observed many times. Possible read error: a much larger clone is one base away. Other DNA sequences in the sample encode the same CDR3. No patient had received any treatment before thyroid surgery. MiXCR reprocessed the PCR reads for TCRdb. In the table there are tens of thousands of clones, approximately 26% of which are singletons. The sequenced sample consisted of blood. This receptor was obtained from a female donor with papillary thyroid cancer or a benign thyroid nodule (not recorded which). Some clones in this sample may be carry-over from other donors' samples.

The CDR3 DNA reads TGTGCCAGCAGTGAATTGGACAGGGAGGTGGGCTACACCTTC. Amino acid sequence: CASSELDREVGYTF. The rearrangement uses TRBV2 and TRBJ1-2, with TRBD1 matching 8 bases. Germline loops: CDR1 SNHLY, CDR2 FYNNEI. The CDR3 totals 14 residues. Losses at the gene ends were 2 bases for V and 8 bases for J; bases not matched to a gene: 7.